A selection of T cell receptor beta chains follows, all from one sample in a study of cytomegalovirus exposure and HLA in healthy donors. The repertoire was sequenced with immunoSEQ multiplex PCR; TCRdb's copy has only in-frame clones and lacks some. The repertoire holds a few hundred thousand clones, with 75% to 80% as singletons. Specimen: PBMCs. The receptors originated from a young man in good health and CMV-seronegative. CDR3s include the opening cysteine and the closing phenylalanine or tryptophan. A D gene is named only where the DNA matches it firmly. Size values are once, few and many counts, or a class for expanded clones, and some rows have none.

v_gene	j_gene	d_gene	abundance	CDR3aa	CDR3nt
TRBV18	TRBJ2-1	TRBD1	NA	CASSPRQGAPSYNEQFF	TGTGCCAGCTCACCGCGACAGGGGGCCCCCTCCTACAATGAGCAGTTCTTC
TRBV4-2	TRBJ2-7	TRBD2	NA	CASSQGPQRETFEQYF	TGTGCCAGCAGCCAAGGGCCCCAGCGGGAGACTTTTGAGCAGTACTTC
TRBV7-2	TRBJ2-3	NA	NA	CASSLFPSTDTQYF	TGTGCCAGCAGCTTATTCCCGAGCACAGATACGCAGTATTTT
TRBV30	TRBJ1-3	TRBD1	NA	CAWDRENTIYF	TGTGCCTGGGACAGGGAGAACACCATATATTTT
TRBV25-1	TRBJ2-7	TRBD2	NA	CASSYGTSGAYEQYF	TGTGCCAGCAGTTACGGGACTAGCGGAGCCTACGAGCAGTACTTC
TRBV9	TRBJ2-3	NA	NA	CASSVGGATNTQYF	TGTGCCAGCAGCGTTGGGGGGGCCACAAATACGCAGTATTTT
TRBV19	TRBJ2-7	NA	NA	CASSAGTPSSYEQYF	TGTGCCAGTAGCGCGGGGACCCCGAGCTCCTACGAGCAGTACTTC
TRBV6-5	TRBJ2-1	NA	NA	CASSPLGQSLDEQFF	TGTGCCAGCAGTCCCCTCGGACAGAGTCTCGATGAGCAGTTCTTC
TRBV28	TRBJ1-5	NA	NA	CASSSIVRDKKGNQPQHF	TGTGCCAGCAGCTCCATAGTCAGGGATAAGAAGGGCAATCAGCCCCAGCATTTT
TRBV19	TRBJ2-7	TRBD2	NA	CASPRRGGTPIYEQYF	TGTGCCAGTCCCCGAAGGGGAGGGACCCCCATTTACGAGCAGTACTTC
TRBV6-5	TRBJ2-3	NA	NA	CASSEGRNTDTQYF	TGTGCCAGCAGTGAGGGTCGGAACACAGATACGCAGTATTTT
TRBV7-9	TRBJ1-1	TRBD1	NA	CASSLTGQGDTEAFF	TGTGCCAGCAGCTTAACCGGACAGGGGGACACTGAAGCTTTCTTT
TRBV2	TRBJ2-1	TRBD1	NA	CALTGGQLYNEQFF	TGTGCCCTCACAGGGGGACAACTTTACAATGAGCAGTTCTTC
TRBV7-2	TRBJ1-5	NA	NA	CASSLGEGQPQHF	TGTGCCAGCAGCTTAGGGGAGGGTCAGCCCCAGCATTTT
TRBV11-1	TRBJ1-2	NA	NA	CASSLGGNYGYTF	TGTGCCAGCAGCTTGGGCGGGAACTATGGCTACACCTTC
TRBV2	TRBJ2-1	TRBD2	few	CASSQLAGAVNEQFF	TGTGCCAGCAGTCAACTAGCGGGGGCAGTTAATGAGCAGTTCTTC
TRBV28	TRBJ2-7	TRBD2	NA	CASSLAGGGQDEQYF	TGTGCCAGCAGCCTAGCGGGAGGGGGTCAGGACGAGCAGTACTTC
TRBV10-3	TRBJ2-5	NA	NA	CAIRRVGETRYF	TGTGCCATCAGAAGGGTCGGGGAGACCCGGTACTTC
TRBV18	TRBJ1-5	TRBD1	NA	CASSPGGQENQPQHF	TGTGCCAGCTCACCAGGAGGACAGGAAAATCAGCCCCAGCATTTT
TRBV5-1	TRBJ1-1	NA	NA	CASSLGGAGTEAFF	TGCGCCAGCAGCTTGGGAGGCGCGGGCACTGAAGCTTTCTTT
TRBV18	TRBJ1-1	TRBD1	NA	CASSLTGGTEAFF	TGTGCCAGCTCGCTAACAGGGGGAACTGAAGCTTTCTTT
TRBV5-6	TRBJ2-5	TRBD1	once	CASSLVGAGRGLGETQYF	TGTGCCAGCAGCTTGGTTGGTGCGGGCAGGGGGCTTGGGGAGACCCAGTACTTC
TRBV5-1	TRBJ1-3	TRBD1	few	CASSEAVSRGLSGNTIYF	TGCGCCAGCAGCGAGGCCGTATCCAGGGGGCTAAGTGGAAACACCATATATTTT
TRBV9	TRBJ2-3	TRBD1	NA	CASSAGQGLGGDTQYF	TGTGCCAGCAGCGCGGGACAGGGGTTAGGAGGAGATACGCAGTATTTT
TRBV6-6	TRBJ2-7	NA	many	CAIQQGAYEQYF	TGTGCCATTCAACAGGGTGCCTACGAGCAGTACTTC
TRBV5-5	TRBJ1-2	NA	NA	CASSSNGEGSYGYTF	TGTGCCAGCAGCTCGAACGGGGAAGGCAGCTATGGCTACACCTTC
TRBV7-9	TRBJ1-1	NA	once	CASSSGGTEAFF	TGTGCCAGCTCATCGGGGGGGACTGAAGCTTTCTTT
TRBV5-4	TRBJ1-1	NA	NA	CASSWQGLGTEAFF	TGTGCCAGCAGCTGGCAGGGCCTGGGAACTGAAGCTTTCTTT
TRBV14	TRBJ2-7	TRBD2	NA	CASSQELAGYFEQYF	TGTGCCAGCAGCCAAGAACTAGCGGGATACTTCGAGCAGTACTTC
TRBV9	TRBJ1-1	NA	NA	CASSVEGVWGGENTEAFF	TGTGCCAGCAGCGTAGAGGGGGTGTGGGGGGGCGAGAACACTGAAGCTTTCTTT
TRBV4-2	TRBJ1-2	TRBD1	NA	CASSHRQGNGYTF	TGTGCCAGCAGCCACCGACAGGGGAATGGCTACACCTTC
TRBV9	TRBJ2-3	TRBD2	NA	CASSVDGGRTSTDTQYF	TGTGCCAGCAGCGTAGATGGCGGGAGGACTAGCACAGATACGCAGTATTTT
TRBV5-1	TRBJ2-1	NA	few	CASSLAGRTHEQFF	TGCGCCAGCAGCTTGGCAGGCCGTACGCATGAGCAGTTCTTC
TRBV30	TRBJ1-4	NA	NA	CAWSGVAREKLFF	TGTGCCTGGAGCGGGGTCGCGAGGGAAAAACTGTTTTTT
TRBV19	TRBJ2-5	TRBD2	NA	CASSTGLAETQYF	TGTGCCAGTAGTACGGGACTAGCGGAGACCCAGTACTTC
TRBV5-6	TRBJ1-1	NA	NA	CASSLGGQTNTEAFF	TGTGCCAGCAGCTTGGGAGGACAGACGAACACTGAAGCTTTCTTT
TRBV6-6	TRBJ2-7	TRBD1	NA	CASNYRGDSFYEQYF	TGTGCCAGCAACTACAGGGGGGATTCTTTCTACGAGCAGTACTTC
TRBV6-1	TRBJ2-7	TRBD1	NA	CASRRDRVMNEQYF	TGTGCCAGCAGACGGGACAGGGTCATGAACGAGCAGTACTTC
TRBV4-1	TRBJ2-4	NA	once	CASSQETTGMAKNIQYF	TGCGCCAGCAGCCAAGAAACTACGGGGATGGCCAAAAACATTCAGTACTTC
TRBV6-5	TRBJ1-1	TRBD1	NA	CASSYSTGIPEAFF	TGTGCCAGCAGTTACTCGACAGGGATCCCTGAAGCTTTCTTT
TRBV2	TRBJ1-4	NA	NA	CASRTSWVEKLFF	TGTGCCAGCAGAACTAGTTGGGTCGAAAAACTGTTTTTT
TRBV27	TRBJ2-7	NA	once	CASSHRGGYEQYF	TGTGCCAGCAGCCACCGAGGGGGCTACGAGCAGTACTTC
TRBV30	TRBJ1-2	NA	NA	CAWSVTAGSYGYTF	TGTGCCTGGAGTGTAACAGCGGGGTCCTATGGCTACACCTTC
TRBV7-2	TRBJ2-7	TRBD2	NA	CASSVVAGLSSYEQYF	TGTGCCAGCAGCGTTGTAGCGGGGTTGAGCTCCTACGAGCAGTACTTC
TRBV19	TRBJ2-7	NA	NA	CASSIGGGTGSYEQYF	TGTGCCAGTAGTATAGGGGGGGGGACAGGCTCCTACGAGCAGTACTTC